Listed here are 14 T cell receptor beta chains from one sample, sequenced in a study of CD8 T cells in Susac syndrome. The authors reverse transcribed roughly 0.5 to 1 ug RNA with random hexamers. MiXCR, applied by TCRdb to the immunoSEQ multiplex PCR reads, yields one record per CDR3 protein. This table has 180,000 or so distinct CDR3 sequences, less than 95% appearing once. Sequenced input: CD4+ T cells from PBMCs. These TCRs come from a human donor in good health.

The V call is TRBV24-1, the J call TRBJ2-2; the match to TRBD2 covers 11 bases. Per germline, CDR1 KGHDR and CDR2 SFDVKD. The CDR3 length is 16 residues. The V gene end was trimmed by 1 base and the J gene end by 5 bases; junction bases not matched to a gene: 2. The CDR3 DNA reads TGTGCCACCAGTGATTTTACTAGCGGGAGAACCGGGGAGCTGTTTTTT. Its translation: CATSDFTSGRTGELFF.

In DNA, the CDR3 is TGCAGTGCAAGGGCGGGGGCAGGGTTGGACGAGCAGTACTTC. Amino acid sequence: CSARAGAGLDEQYF. V is TRBV20-1 and J is TRBJ2-7; perhaps TRBD2 as D (7 bases). V was pared by 6 bases and J by 5 bases, with 20 bases between. The CDR3 totals 14 residues. Germline-derived CDR1 and CDR2 are DFQATT and SNEGSKA (reference sequence).

The V and J genes are TRBV24-1 and TRBJ2-2; D gene ambiguous. The germline gives CDR1 KGHDR, CDR2 SFDVKD. The V gene lost 5 bases and the J gene lost 1 base, with 4 bases spanning the gap. This CDR3 has 13 residues. CDR3 nucleotide sequence: TGTGCCACCAGTGGAGAGAACACCGGGGAGCTGTTTTTT. Its translation is CATSGENTGELFF.

The CDR3 sequence is CASSLRDGISAFF. The CDR3 nucleotides read TGTGCCAGCAGTTTGAGGGACGGGATTTCAGCTTTCTTT. The J gene is TRBJ1-1, the V gene TRBV27, with D possibly being TRBD1 (5 bases). Trimming left V 3 bases short and J 10 bases short, with 15 bases between. The germline gives CDR1 MNHEY, CDR2 SMNVEV (reference sequence). The CDR3 loop spans 13 amino acids.

V gene TRBV28 combines with J gene TRBJ2-7; D gene uncertain. This CDR3 is 13 amino acids long. V lost 5 bases, J lost 4 bases, and 12 bases lay in between. CDR1 and CDR2 (germline): MDHEN, SYDVKM. The CDR3 DNA reads as TGTGCCAGCAGTATGCCCCAGGAATACGAGCAGTACTTC. This sequence encodes CASSMPQEYEQYF.

The V call is TRBV7-2, the J call TRBJ1-1; D is possibly TRBD1 (5 bases). V shed 1 base and J shed 1 base, with 7 bases lying between them. The CDR3 sequence is 14 residues long. Germline CDR1 SGHTA, CDR2 FQGNSA. CDR3 sequence reads: CASSLVTGNTEAFF. For the CDR3, the DNA is TGTGCCAGCAGCTTAGTCACAGGGAACACTGAAGCTTTCTTT.

This chain joins TRBV14 and TRBJ2-7; tentative D call: TRBD2 (5 bases). Germline V lookup: CDR1 SGHDN, CDR2 FVKESK. With 4 bases removed from V and 12 bases from J, the gap between germline ends came to 22 bases. The CDR3 sequence is 14 residues long. CDR3 coding DNA: TGTGCCAGCAGCCCAGTAAGTTCGGCGGGCGTCGTGTACTTC. Amino acid sequence: CASSPVSSAGVVYF. The complete variable domain, with remaining parts taken from reference TRBV14 and TRBJ2-7, reads EAGVTQFPSHSVIEKGQTVTLRCDPISGHDNLYWYRRVMGKEIKFLLHFVKESKQDESGMPNNRFLAERTGGTYSTLKVQPAELEDSGVYFCASSPVSSAGVVYFGPGTRLTVT.

The rearrangement joins TRBV3-1 to TRBJ2-4; the match to TRBD2 covers 7 bases. This CDR3 has 13 residues. CDR1 is LGHDT, CDR2 YNNKEL, per germline (reference sequence). With V trimmed by 1 base and J by 7 bases, 1 base remained unmatched. The CDR3 coding sequence is TGTGCCAGCAGCCAAGGGCGGGGGAACATTCAGTACTTC. Its protein product is CASSQGRGNIQYF. The full variable domain, completed using reference TRBV3-1 and TRBJ2-4, is DTAVSQTPKYLVTQMGNDKSIKCEQNLGHDTMYWYKQDSKKFLKIMFSYNNKELIINETVPNRFSPKSPDKAHLNLHINSLELGDSAVYFCASSQGRGNIQYFGAGTRLSVL.

The chain combines TRBV11-2 with TRBJ1-2, with D unclear. Germline CDR1 is SGHAT and CDR2 is FQNNGV. The CDR3 runs 13 residues. The V end was cut by 2 bases, the J end by 4 bases, with 8 bases between. The CDR3 loop is CASSLRQIYGYTF. CDR3 DNA sequence: TGTGCCAGCAGCTTACGGCAGATCTATGGCTACACCTTC.

This chain connects TRBV16 to TRBJ1-2, with no clear D. V was clipped by 4 bases and J by 3 bases, with 3 bases between them. CDR3 length: 11 residues. Germline V gene lookup returns CDR1 KGHSY and CDR2 FQNENV. CDR3 loop: CASSPHYGYTF. The CDR3 DNA follows: TGTGCCAGCAGCCCCCACTATGGCTACACCTTC. The full variable domain, with the rest looked up from reference TRBV16 and TRBJ1-2, is GEEVAQTPKHLVRGEGQKAKLYCAPIKGHSYVFWYQQVLKNEFKFLISFQNENVFDETGMPKERFSAKCLPNSPCSLEIQATKLEDSAVYFCASSPHYGYTFGSGTRLTVV.

This rearrangement joins TRBV7-9 to TRBJ2-1, with TRBD2 matching over 9 bases. Germline V gene sequence: CDR1 SEHNR, CDR2 FQNEAQ (reference sequence). With 3 bases clipped from V and 5 bases from J, the junction kept 5 bases outside the gene matches. This CDR3 contains 15 residues. CDR3 sequence reads: CASSFPGLADNEQFF. The CDR3 DNA is TGTGCCAGCAGCTTTCCGGGACTAGCTGACAATGAGCAGTTCTTC.

The chain couples TRBV7-9 to TRBJ1-5; weak D call: TRBD1 (5 bases). V lost 4 bases, J lost 5 bases, and 9 bases lay in between. The CDR3 is 13 residues long. CDR1 is SEHNR, CDR2 FQNEAQ, per germline (reference sequence). CDR3 sequence reads: CASSSQGDQPQHF. The CDR3, as DNA: TGTGCCAGCAGCTCCCAGGGAGATCAGCCCCAGCATTTT.

The chain joins TRBV20-1 to TRBJ2-1; D is possibly TRBD2 (5 bases). CDR1 DFQATT and CDR2 SNEGSKA come from the germline V gene (reference sequence). Trimming removed 6 bases at V and 9 bases at J, with 15 bases between. This CDR3 is 12 amino acids long. This CDR3 is CSAQHGLVEQFF. In DNA form, the CDR3 reads TGCAGTGCCCAGCATGGACTTGTTGAGCAGTTCTTC.

The genes are TRBV7-2 and TRBJ2-7; D is perhaps TRBD2 (5 bases). Germline CDR1 SGHTA, CDR2 FQGNSA. This CDR3 has 12 amino acids. Deletions cut 5 bases from V and 6 bases from J, with 11 bases between. The CDR3: CASSREWSEQYF. Here the CDR3 DNA reads TGTGCCAGCAGCCGGGAATGGAGCGAGCAGTACTTC.